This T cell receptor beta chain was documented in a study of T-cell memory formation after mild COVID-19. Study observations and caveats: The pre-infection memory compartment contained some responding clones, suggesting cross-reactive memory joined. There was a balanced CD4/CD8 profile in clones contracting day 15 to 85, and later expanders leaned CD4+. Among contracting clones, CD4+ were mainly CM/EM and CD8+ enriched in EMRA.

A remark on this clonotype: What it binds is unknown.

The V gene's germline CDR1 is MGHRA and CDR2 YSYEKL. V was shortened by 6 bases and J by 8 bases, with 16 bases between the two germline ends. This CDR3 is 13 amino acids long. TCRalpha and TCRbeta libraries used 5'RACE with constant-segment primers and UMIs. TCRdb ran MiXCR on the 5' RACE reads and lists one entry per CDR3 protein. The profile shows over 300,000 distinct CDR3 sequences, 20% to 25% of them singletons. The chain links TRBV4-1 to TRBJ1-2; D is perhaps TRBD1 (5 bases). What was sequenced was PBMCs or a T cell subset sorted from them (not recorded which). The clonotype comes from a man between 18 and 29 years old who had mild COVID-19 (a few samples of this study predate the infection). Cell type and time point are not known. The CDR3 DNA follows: TGCGCCAGCAGTGTCGGCAGGGAGACGGGCTACACCTTC. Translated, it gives CASSVGRETGYTF.